The 27 T cell receptor beta chains below come from one sample, sequenced in a study of OX40 agonist ivuxolimab in advanced cancers. Sequenced by immunoSEQ multiplex PCR; TCRdb stores in-frame clones only, minus some. The table includes about 63,000 clones, around 89% detected once. Sequencing was performed on CD4+ or CD8+ T cells sorted from blood, taken in a trial of the OX40 agonist ivuxolimab. The receptors were sampled from an adult with an advanced solid tumor such as melanoma, head and neck, liver or kidney cancer.

The chain employs TRBV6-1 and TRBJ1-3; TRBD1 is a possible D gene (6 bases). Germline V gives CDR1 MNHNS, CDR2 SASEGT. V was clipped by 6 bases and J by 4 bases, with 13 bases between them. The CDR3 loop spans 14 amino acids. The CDR3 DNA reads as TGTGCCAGCAGCCTCAAGGGGGGGGGAAACACCATATATTTT. Translation gives CASSLKGGGNTIYF.

The chain links TRBV29-1 to TRBJ2-5; D remains unclear. Germline V gene sequence: CDR1 SQVTM, CDR2 ANQGSEA. The CDR3 is made up of 11 amino acids. The ends were cut back, 4 bases at V and 5 bases at J, with 8 bases in the middle. CDR3 DNA sequence: TGCAGCGTTGGGGGTGGGGAGACCCAGTACTTC. It yields the protein CSVGGGETQYF.

The chain uses TRBV9 and TRBJ2-1; possibly TRBD2 for D (5 bases). This CDR3 has 15 amino acids. The V gene lost 1 base and the J gene lost 8 bases, with 16 bases spanning the gap. The germline V gene has CDR1 SGDLS and CDR2 YYNGEE. Written as DNA, the CDR3 is TGTGCCAGCAGCGTAAGAGGTACGGGGATCCATGAGCAGTTCTTC. It is translated as CASSVRGTGIHEQFF.

The CDR3 region is CASSSWDSTNEQFF. In DNA, the CDR3 is TGTGCCAGCAGCTCCTGGGACAGCACTAATGAGCAGTTCTTC. The V gene is TRBV11-2, the J gene TRBJ2-1; TRBD1 agrees at 7 bases. CDR1 is SGHAT and CDR2 is FQNNGV in the germline V gene. This CDR3 has 14 amino acids. The junction had 7 bases not matched to a gene; V was cut back by 4 bases and J by 7 bases. The full variable domain, completed using reference TRBV11-2 and TRBJ2-1, is EAGVAQSPRYKIIEKRQSVAFWCNPISGHATLYWYQQILGQGPKLLIQFQNNGVVDDSQLPKDRFSAERLKGVDSTLKIQPAKLEDSAVYLCASSSWDSTNEQFFGPGTRLTVL.

The chain uses TRBV7-9 and TRBJ1-4; no clear D. Germline CDR1 is SEHNR and CDR2 is FQNEAQ (reference sequence). Trimming pared 1 base from V and 0 bases from J, leaving 6 bases between. This CDR3 is built from 15 residues. In DNA form, the CDR3 reads TGTGCCAGCAGCTTAGGGGAGTCAACTAATGAAAAACTGTTTTTT. Amino acid sequence: CASSLGESTNEKLFF. Variable domain in full (rest from reference TRBV7-9 and TRBJ1-4): DTGVSQNPRHKITKRGQNVTFRCDPISEHNRLYWYRQTLGQGPEFLTYFQNEAQLEKSRLLSDRFSAERPKGSFSTLEIQRTEQGDSAMYLCASSLGESTNEKLFFGSGTQLSVL.

The genes are TRBV18 and TRBJ2-7; TRBD1 aligns across 10 bases. Germline V gene data show CDR1 as KGHSH and CDR2 as LQKENI. Trimming at V came to 3 bases and at J to 6 bases, leaving 2 bases not matched to a gene. The CDR3 is made up of 13 amino acids. CDR3 in amino acids: CASSPGQGSEQYF. CDR3 coding DNA: TGTGCCAGCTCACCGGGACAGGGGAGCGAGCAGTACTTC.

This chain links TRBV28 with TRBJ2-7; 7 bases line up with TRBD1. CDR1 MDHEN and CDR2 SYDVKM come from the germline V gene. This CDR3 has 15 residues. J was trimmed by 0 bases and V by 6 bases; bases with no gene match: 8. For the CDR3, the DNA is TGTGCCAGCAGCGGGGACAGCCGGTTCTCCTACGAGCAGTACTTC. It is translated as CASSGDSRFSYEQYF.

J is TRBJ2-5 and V is TRBV27; D unclear. The end of the DNA is better explained by TRBJ2-7, so the J call may be wrong. This CDR3 has 15 amino acids. Germline V CDR1 and CDR2: MNHEY, SMNVEV (reference sequence). The DNA of the CDR3 is TGTGCCAGCAGTTTATACCCTAGATCATCCTACGAGCAGTACTTC. It encodes CASSLYPRSSYEQYF.

The gene calls are TRBV27 and TRBJ1-1; 7 positions agree with TRBD1. Germline V gives CDR1 MNHEY, CDR2 SMNVEV (reference sequence). V lost 2 bases to trimming and J lost 1 base; unmatched junction nucleotides: 7. The CDR3 loop spans 16 amino acids. This CDR3 is CASSLDRERGNTEAFF. In DNA form, the CDR3 reads TGTGCCAGCAGTTTAGACAGGGAAAGGGGGAACACTGAAGCTTTCTTT.

This chain connects TRBV10-3 to TRBJ1-2; the match to TRBD1 covers 7 bases. Trimming removed 4 bases from V and 4 bases from J; junction bases left unmatched: 6. Germline CDR1 ENHRY, CDR2 SYGVKD. The CDR3 extends over 14 amino acids. Here the CDR3 reads CAISGTTGFYGYTF. CDR3 coding DNA: TGTGCCATCAGTGGTACGACAGGGTTCTATGGCTACACCTTC.

The chain combines TRBV10-3 with TRBJ1-2, with 7 bases matching TRBD1. The CDR3 covers 15 residues. The V segment lost 3 bases and the J segment 6 bases; nucleotides outside the gene matches: 10. Germline CDR1 and CDR2: ENHRY and SYGVKD. The CDR3 DNA reads as TGTGCCATCAGTGACCCCCGGACCGGACAGGATGGCTACACCTTC. Its translation is CAISDPRTGQDGYTF.

This chain connects TRBV28 to TRBJ2-7, with 7 bases identical to TRBD1. Germline CDR1 reads MDHEN; CDR2 reads SYDVKM. V gave up 3 bases and J gave up 5 bases; unmatched junction bases: 16. The CDR3 has 17 residues. The CDR3 sequence is CASSFSLLGQNTNEQYF. The CDR3 DNA reads TGTGCCAGCAGTTTTTCCTTGCTGGGACAGAATACCAACGAGCAGTACTTC. Together with reference TRBV28 and TRBJ2-7, the CDR3 gives the full variable domain: DVKVTQSSRYLVKRTGEKVFLECVQDMDHENMFWYRQDPGLGLRLIYFSYDVKMKEKGDIPEGYSVSREKKERFSLILESASTNQTSMYLCASSFSLLGQNTNEQYFGPGTRLTVT.

J is TRBJ2-3 and V is TRBV9; D ambiguous. CDR1 is SGDLS and CDR2 is YYNGEE in the germline V gene. The V gene lost 7 bases and the J gene lost 10 bases, with 13 bases spanning the gap. There are 11 residues in the CDR3. Here the CDR3 DNA reads TGTGCCAGCGGACCCCATTCTCCGCAGTATTTT. Protein product: CASGPHSPQYF.

This rearrangement joins TRBV5-1 to TRBJ2-2; tentatively, D is TRBD2 (6 bases). Germline values: CDR1 SGHRS, CDR2 YFSETQ. The CDR3 is 17 amino acids. Trimming took off 6 bases at V and 5 bases at J, with 23 bases between the two ends. In DNA form, the CDR3 reads TGCGCCAGCAAGACCATCCCATCGGGGGTCGGAACCGGGGAGCTGTTTTTT. Translation gives CASKTIPSGVGTGELFF.

The chain uses TRBV7-2 and TRBJ2-1; D possibly corresponds to TRBD2 (6 bases). The V end was cut by 1 base, the J end by 4 bases, with 17 bases between. Germline V gene lookup returns CDR1 SGHTA and CDR2 FQGNSA. The CDR3 extends over 17 amino acids. The CDR3 DNA reads TGTGCCAGCAGCTTAGGCCTCTTGGGGGAGGTTTACAATGAGCAGTTCTTC. Its protein product is CASSLGLLGEVYNEQFF.

The V call is TRBV6-1, the J call TRBJ1-4, with TRBD1 identical over 7 bases. CDR1 and CDR2 (germline): MNHNS, SASEGT. V lost 4 bases, J lost 7 bases, and 12 bases stayed unmatched. This CDR3 is 16 amino acids long. CDR3 region: CASSALGQTAGEKLFF. For the CDR3, the DNA is TGTGCCAGCAGTGCCTTGGGACAGACGGCGGGTGAAAAACTGTTTTTT.

The V call is TRBV7-9, the J call TRBJ2-5, with 12 bases matching TRBD1. Germline V gene data show CDR1 as SEHNR and CDR2 as FQNEAQ (reference sequence). V gave up 0 bases and J gave up 7 bases; unmatched junction bases: 3. This CDR3 is built from 15 residues. CDR3 protein: CASSLAGTGGGTQYF. CDR3 nucleotides: TGTGCCAGCAGCTTAGCGGGGACAGGGGGCGGGACCCAGTACTTC.

The chain is built from TRBV6-5 and TRBJ1-3; D is ambiguous. Germline V CDR1 and CDR2: MNHEY, SVGAGI. The CDR3 is 16 amino acids. With 2 bases removed from V and 1 base from J, the gap between germline ends came to 12 bases. The CDR3 region has the DNA TGTGCCAGCAGTTACGGGAGAGTCTCATCTGGAAACACCATATATTTT. Residues: CASSYGRVSSGNTIYF.

V gene TRBV7-2 combines with J gene TRBJ2-1; no clear D. The CDR3 consists of 15 residues. The V end was cut by 1 base, the J end by 12 bases, with 19 bases between. Germline V CDR1 and CDR2: SGHTA, FQGNSA. As DNA, the CDR3 is TGTGCCAGCAGCTTAGTCCGTCTTGTGCAAAAAGGGCAGTTCTTC. This sequence encodes CASSLVRLVQKGQFF.

V usage is TRBV5-6 and J usage is TRBJ2-6; a weak D match, TRBD1 (5 bases). The CDR3 extends over 16 amino acids. V gave up 4 bases and J gave up 4 bases, with 15 bases separating them. CDR1 and CDR2 (germline): SGHDT, YYEEEE. The CDR3 bases are TGTGCCAGCAGCCTTCTAACAGGCACAGGGGCCAACGTCCTGACTTTC. It yields the protein CASSLLTGTGANVLTF.

The CDR3 DNA is TGTGCCAGCAGCGACAGGGGTGGAGACACTGAAGCTTTCTTT. It specifies CASSDRGGDTEAFF. V usage is TRBV7-3 and J usage is TRBJ1-1; 8 bases are shared with TRBD1. Germline lookup yields CDR1 SGHTA and CDR2 FQGTGA. V shed 5 bases and J 3 bases; nucleotides not matched to a gene: 5. CDR3 length: 14 residues.

The rearrangement links TRBV11-1 to TRBJ2-1, with D perhaps being TRBD1 or TRBD2 (5 bases each). Germline values: CDR1 SGHAT, CDR2 FQDESV (reference sequence). This CDR3 region has 16 residues. The germline V and J ends were trimmed by 1 base and 0 bases, with 10 bases remaining between them. The CDR3 nucleotides are TGTGCCAGCAGCTTAGGAGGGGCCAGCTCCTACAATGAGCAGTTCTTC. Translation gives CASSLGGASSYNEQFF.

The rearrangement joins TRBV5-3 to TRBJ2-7; a weak D match, TRBD1 (5 bases). TRBV5-3 is filed as an ORF, its function uncertain. The germline V and J ends were trimmed by 4 bases and 5 bases, with 13 bases remaining between them. This CDR3 spans 13 amino acids. The CDR3 bases are TGTGCCAGAAGCCCGCAGGGTAGACACGAGCAGTACTTC. Protein product: CARSPQGRHEQYF.

The chain is built from TRBV19 and TRBJ1-2, with D possibly matching TRBD1 (6 bases). This CDR3 region has 15 residues. Per germline, CDR1 LNHDA and CDR2 SQIVND (reference sequence). V shed 6 bases and J shed 4 bases, with 18 bases lying between them. Here the CDR3 reads CASSRGGGFPYGYTF. CDR3 DNA sequence: TGTGCCAGTAGCCGGGGAGGGGGATTCCCCTATGGCTACACCTTC. Drawing the rest from reference TRBV19 and TRBJ1-2, the complete variable domain is DGGITQSPKYLFRKEGQNVTLSCEQNLNHDAMYWYRQDPGQGLRLIYYSQIVNDFQKGDIAEGYSVSREKKESFPLTVTSAQKNPTAFYLCASSRGGGFPYGYTFGSGTRLTVV.

J is TRBJ2-5 and V is TRBV13, with D unresolved. The closer fit of TRBJ2-7 to the DNA end suggests the J call may be wrong. The CDR3 has 19 amino acids. Germline V gives CDR1 PRHDT, CDR2 FYEKMQ (reference sequence). The CDR3 is CASSSLIGGEGAFSYEQYF. The CDR3 DNA follows: TGTGCCAGCAGTTCCCTAATTGGTGGGGAAGGAGCTTTCTCCTACGAGCAGTACTTC.

V and J are TRBV18 and TRBJ2-7; no reliable D call. CDR1 and CDR2 (germline): KGHSH, LQKENI. The CDR3 totals 13 residues. Trimming took off 5 bases at V and 3 bases at J, with 11 bases between the two ends. The CDR3 is CASSKMAGYEQYF. For the CDR3, the DNA is TGTGCCAGCTCAAAAATGGCCGGCTACGAGCAGTACTTC.

This clone is a singleton in its sample. The chain couples TRBV5-1 to TRBJ1-1, with unresolved D. The length of the CDR3 is 13 residues. Germline-derived CDR1 and CDR2 are SGHRS and YFSETQ. V lost 4 bases, J lost 1 base, and 8 bases lay in between. CDR3 protein: CASSLMTNTEAFF. In DNA, the CDR3 is TGCGCCAGCAGCCTGATGACGAACACTGAAGCTTTCTTT.